This TCR beta chain stems from a study of cytomegalovirus exposure and HLA in healthy donors. Study information: Among several hundred genotyped donors, around 81% fell in the Caucasian-associated ancestry cluster.

With 3 bases clipped from V and 5 bases from J, the junction kept 7 bases outside the gene matches. The V gene's germline CDR1 is MGHRA and CDR2 YSYEKL. The CDR3 extends over 15 amino acids. The PCR ran on 60 Vbeta and 13 Jbeta primers. TCRdb keeps only in-frame clones here, not all; method: immunoSEQ multiplex PCR. Among 95,000 or so clones listed, around 86% were seen once. Findings and limits, study-wide: Altogether, 150 or so TCR beta chains were recorded as cytomegalovirus-associated. It has been reported that TCR beta sequences accurately predicted the HLA-A and HLA-B alleles of most subjects. Rare sequences made up most TCRs, while some public TCRs were found in many donors.

About this clone: Its antigen is undetermined.

The genes are TRBV4-1 and TRBJ2-5; 9 positions agree with TRBD2. Sequencing was carried out using PBMCs. This TCR derives from a woman between 65 and 79 years old in good health and CMV-seropositive. The CDR3 sequence is CASSQRAGGAETQYF. The CDR3 nucleotides are TGCGCCAGCAGCCAGCGTGCGGGAGGGGCGGAGACCCAGTACTTC.